These 5 T cell receptor beta chains were sequenced from one sample in a study of T cell repertoires in cytomegalovirus infection. No antigen has been identified for these receptors. TCRdb itself ran the reads through MiXCR, one entry per CDR3 protein. The sample includes approximately 150,000 distinct CDR3 sequences, less than 25% of them seen just once. This material consisted of CD8+ T cells from cultured PBMCs, taken from culture after CMV antigen stimulation. Source of these receptors: a human donor in good health (CMV status not recorded). Some clones in this sample may be carry-over from other donors' samples.

The rearrangement uses TRBV6-1 and TRBJ2-1; the D is unclear. Trimming took off 6 bases at V and 2 bases at J, with 11 bases between the two ends. Per germline, CDR1 MNHNS and CDR2 SASEGT. This CDR3 has 14 amino acids. CDR3 loop: CASRTPGTYNEQFF. Here the CDR3 DNA reads TGTGCCAGCAGGACACCGGGTACCTACAATGAGCAGTTCTTC.

This clonotype qualifies as large (0.1 to 1%). V usage is TRBV7-2 and J usage is TRBJ1-1, with unresolved D. Germline assignment: CDR1 SGHTA and CDR2 FQGNSA. Deletions cut 2 bases from V and 5 bases from J, with 9 bases between. The CDR3 covers 13 residues. This CDR3 is CASSLSGETEAFF. The CDR3 nucleotides read TGTGCCAGCAGCTTATCCGGGGAGACTGAAGCTTTCTTT.

This chain connects TRBV12-3 or TRBV12-4 to TRBJ2-1, with a weak D call TRBD2 (7 bases). The CDR3 is made up of 14 amino acids. V lost 6 bases and J 4 bases, leaving 13 bases between the germline ends. CDR3 residues: CASSRGGLYNEQFF. The DNA for the CDR3 is TGTGCCAGCAGCCGCGGGGGCCTATACAATGAGCAGTTCTTC.

The rearrangement joins TRBV7-2 to TRBJ2-3; 8 nucleotides match TRBD2. CDR3 length: 18 residues. The V segment lost 3 bases and the J segment 2 bases; nucleotides outside the gene matches: 13. In germline, CDR1 is SGHTA, CDR2 FQGNSA. The DNA of the CDR3 is TGTGCCAGCAGCTTGGGAGCGGGGGCCGGGAAATTCACAGATACGCAGTATTTT. The encoded protein is CASSLGAGAGKFTDTQYF. The full variable domain, completed using reference TRBV7-2 and TRBJ2-3, is GAGVSQSPSNKVTEKGKDVELRCDPISGHTALYWYRQSLGQGLEFLIYFQGNSAPDKSGLPSDRFSAERTGGSVSTLTIQRTQQEDSAVYLCASSLGAGAGKFTDTQYFGPGTRLTVL.

The rearrangement joins TRBV7-2 to TRBJ2-1; D ambiguous. The CDR3 has 13 amino acids. V lost 5 bases and J lost 8, with 13 bases in between. CDR1 SGHTA and CDR2 FQGNSA come from the germline V gene. The CDR3 nucleotides are TGTGCCAGCAGCCCCGCCTCCAGGTATGAGCAGTTCTTC. It specifies CASSPASRYEQFF. Variable domain in full (rest from reference TRBV7-2 and TRBJ2-1): GAGVSQSPSNKVTEKGKDVELRCDPISGHTALYWYRQSLGQGLEFLIYFQGNSAPDKSGLPSDRFSAERTGGSVSTLTIQRTQQEDSAVYLCASSPASRYEQFFGPGTRLTVL.